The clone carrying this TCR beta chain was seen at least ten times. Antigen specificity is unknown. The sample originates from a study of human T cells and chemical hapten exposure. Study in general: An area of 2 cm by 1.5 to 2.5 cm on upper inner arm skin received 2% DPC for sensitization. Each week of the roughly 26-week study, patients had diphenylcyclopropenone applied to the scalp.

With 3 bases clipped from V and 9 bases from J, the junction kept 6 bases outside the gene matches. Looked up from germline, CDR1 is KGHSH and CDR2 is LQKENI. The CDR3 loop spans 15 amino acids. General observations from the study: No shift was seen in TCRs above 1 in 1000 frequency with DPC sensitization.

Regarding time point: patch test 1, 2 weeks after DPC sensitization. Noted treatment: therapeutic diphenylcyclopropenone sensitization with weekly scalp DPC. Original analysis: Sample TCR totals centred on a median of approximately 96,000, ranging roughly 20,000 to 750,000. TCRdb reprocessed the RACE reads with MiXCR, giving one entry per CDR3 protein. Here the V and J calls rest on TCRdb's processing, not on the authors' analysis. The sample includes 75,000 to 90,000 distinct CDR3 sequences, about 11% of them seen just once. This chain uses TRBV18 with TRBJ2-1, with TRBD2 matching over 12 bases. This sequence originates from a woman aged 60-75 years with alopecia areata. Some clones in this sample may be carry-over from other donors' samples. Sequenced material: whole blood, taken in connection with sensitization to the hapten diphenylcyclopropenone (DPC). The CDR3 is CASSPSSGGASEQFF. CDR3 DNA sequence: TGTGCCAGCTCACCTTCTAGCGGGGGGGCCTCTGAGCAGTTCTTC.